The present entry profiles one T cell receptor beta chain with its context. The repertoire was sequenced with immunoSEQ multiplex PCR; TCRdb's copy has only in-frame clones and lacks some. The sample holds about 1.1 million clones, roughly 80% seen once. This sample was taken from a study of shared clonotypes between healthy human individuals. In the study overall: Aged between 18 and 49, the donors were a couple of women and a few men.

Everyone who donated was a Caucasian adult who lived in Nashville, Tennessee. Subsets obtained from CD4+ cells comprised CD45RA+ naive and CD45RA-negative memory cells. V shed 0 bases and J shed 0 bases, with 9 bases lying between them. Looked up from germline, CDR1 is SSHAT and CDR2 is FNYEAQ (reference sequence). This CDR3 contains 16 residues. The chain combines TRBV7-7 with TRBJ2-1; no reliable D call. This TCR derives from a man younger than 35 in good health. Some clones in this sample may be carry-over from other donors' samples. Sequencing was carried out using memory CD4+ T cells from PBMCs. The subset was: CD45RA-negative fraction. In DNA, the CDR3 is TGTGCCAGCAGCTTAGCGCGCGGCGCCTCCTACAATGAGCAGTTCTTC. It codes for CASSLARGASYNEQFF.